Below are 30 T cell receptor beta chains sequenced from a single sample in a study of response to subunit inactivated influenza vaccine. TCRdb re-called the RT-PCR reads through MiXCR, storing one row per CDR3 protein. The repertoire consists of more than 700,000 distinct CDR3 sequences, with 21% occurring once and the leading ten covering more than 8.5%. Sample: PBMCs from blood, taken 5 days after vaccination. The source of these receptors is a man aged 45-60 years who received an inactivated influenza vaccine.

This clonotype was recorded many times. This chain connects TRBV4-3 to TRBJ1-2; maybe TRBD1 (5 bases). V lost 1 base to trimming and J lost 5 bases, with 14 bases between them. This CDR3 comprises 15 residues. Germline CDR1 LGHNA, CDR2 YSLEER. This CDR3 reads CASSQGVFGGYGYTF. The CDR3, as DNA: TGCGCCAGCAGCCAAGGGGTATTTGGGGGGTATGGCTACACCTTC.

The chain combines TRBV7-2 with TRBJ2-7; D ambiguous. In germline, CDR1 is SGHTA, CDR2 FQGNSA. With 3 bases removed from V and 6 bases from J, the gap between germline ends came to 6 bases. This CDR3 spans 11 amino acids. CDR3 nucleotides: TGTGCCAGCAGCTTTCGCGCCGAGCAGTACTTC. It is translated as CASSFRAEQYF.

The V call is TRBV4-3, the J call TRBJ2-5; D unclear. Trimming shortened V by 1 base and J by 3 bases, and 12 bases separated the two germline ends. The CDR3 runs to 15 residues. The germline V gene has CDR1 LGHNA and CDR2 YSLEER. The CDR3 coding sequence is TGCGCCAGCAGCCAAGTTGAAGGAGCGAAAGAGACCCAGTACTTC. Protein: CASSQVEGAKETQYF.

The J gene is TRBJ1-1, the V gene TRBV18; possibly TRBD1 for D (5 bases). Trimming removed 3 bases at V and 1 base at J, with 18 bases between. This CDR3 is built from 17 residues. Germline V lookup: CDR1 KGHSH, CDR2 LQKENI. CDR3 region: CASSPVIGGGRNTEAFF. Here the CDR3 DNA reads TGTGCCAGCTCACCCGTAATTGGTGGGGGGAGGAACACTGAAGCTTTCTTT.

The rearrangement joins TRBV6-5 to TRBJ1-3; D is unclear. In germline, CDR1 is MNHEY, CDR2 SVGAGI. Between the trimmed V and J ends, which lost 4 bases and 0 bases, there was a span of 7 bases. The CDR3 is made up of 14 amino acids. The CDR3 region has the DNA TGTGCCAGCAGTTCTCGGAACTCTGGAAACACCATATATTTT. It translates to CASSSRNSGNTIYF.

The chain couples TRBV7-8 to TRBJ1-3; D remains unclear. The CDR3 runs 14 residues. Trimming pared 3 bases from V and 4 bases from J, leaving 10 bases between. Per germline, CDR1 SGHVS and CDR2 FQNEAQ. The chain's CDR3 is CASSLWETGNTIYF. The CDR3 DNA sequence: TGTGCCAGCAGCTTGTGGGAGACGGGAAACACCATATATTTT.

This clonotype was seen a few times. The chain combines TRBV7-2 with TRBJ2-7, with D hard to call. The CDR3 is 13 amino acids. Looked up from germline, CDR1 is SGHTA and CDR2 is FQGNSA. Trimming stripped 2 bases from V and 4 bases from J, with 9 bases between. CDR3 nucleotide sequence: TGTGCCAGCAGCTTAAACCCCCAGTACGAGCAGTACTTC. Translated, it gives CASSLNPQYEQYF. Full variable domain (remainder filled in from reference TRBV7-2 and TRBJ2-7): GAGVSQSPSNKVTEKGKDVELRCDPISGHTALYWYRQSLGQGLEFLIYFQGNSAPDKSGLPSDRFSAERTGGSVSTLTIQRTQQEDSAVYLCASSLNPQYEQYFGPGTRLTVT.

This clonotype qualifies as medium-sized. The chain couples TRBV7-2 to TRBJ1-1, with 7 bases that match TRBD1. CDR1 SGHTA and CDR2 FQGNSA come from the germline V gene. V shed 1 base and J 5 bases; nucleotides not matched to a gene: 7. The CDR3 covers 15 residues. The CDR3 loop reads CASSLEAGGWTEAFF. CDR3 sequence (DNA): TGTGCCAGCAGCTTAGAGGCAGGGGGATGGACTGAAGCTTTCTTT. The full variable domain, rest sourced from reference TRBV7-2 and TRBJ1-1, is GAGVSQSPSNKVTEKGKDVELRCDPISGHTALYWYRQSLGQGLEFLIYFQGNSAPDKSGLPSDRFSAERTGGSVSTLTIQRTQQEDSAVYLCASSLEAGGWTEAFFGQGTRLTVV.

The CDR3 is CASSLGQISAQQYF. DNA for the CDR3: TGCGCCAGCAGCTTGGGGCAGATTTCGGCCCAGCAGTATTTT. The chain combines TRBV5-1 with TRBJ2-3; D remains unclear. The CDR3 consists of 14 residues. Trimming removed 0 bases at V and 11 bases at J, with 16 bases between. In germline, CDR1 is SGHRS, CDR2 YFSETQ.

The sample holds many counts of this clonotype. The V call is TRBV7-2, the J call TRBJ2-7; D could derive from TRBD1 or TRBD2 (5 bases each). The CDR3 is 13 amino acids. Germline assignment: CDR1 SGHTA and CDR2 FQGNSA. Trimming took off 1 base at V and 3 bases at J, with 7 bases between the two ends. This CDR3 reads CASSLGGNYEQYF. CDR3 coding DNA: TGTGCCAGCAGCTTAGGGGGGAACTACGAGCAGTACTTC.

This clonotype was counted a few times. The chain couples TRBV30 to TRBJ2-1; 11 bases align to TRBD2. From germline, CDR1 is GTSNPN and CDR2 SVGIG (reference sequence). The V segment lost 5 bases and the J segment 1 base; nucleotides outside the gene matches: 7. This CDR3 has 16 amino acids. The CDR3 is CAWQLASGRSYNEQFF. The CDR3 nucleotides are TGTGCCTGGCAGTTAGCTAGCGGGAGGTCCTACAATGAGCAGTTCTTC. Combining the CDR3 with reference TRBV30 and TRBJ2-1 gives the whole variable domain SQTIHQWPATLVQPVGSPLSLECTVEGTSNPNLYWYRQAAGRGLQLLFYSVGIGQISSEVPQNLSASRPQDRQFILSSKKLLLSDSGFYLCAWQLASGRSYNEQFFGPGTRLTVL.

The chain carries TRBV12-3 or TRBV12-4 and TRBJ2-3; D could derive from TRBD1 or TRBD2 (5 bases each). V dropped 7 bases and J dropped 4 bases, with 18 bases sitting between them. The CDR3 length is 15 residues. The CDR3 sequence is CASTTWGLAADTQYF. As DNA, the CDR3 is TGTGCCAGCACCACGTGGGGGTTGGCCGCAGATACGCAGTATTTT.

The sample holds a few counts of this clonotype. V gene TRBV12-3 or TRBV12-4 combines with J gene TRBJ2-3; D possibly corresponds to TRBD2 (5 bases). CDR3 length equals 12 residues. The V and J ends lost 2 bases and 7 bases respectively, with 7 bases between them. CDR3 bases: TGTGCCAGCAGTTTACCCGGGAATACGCAGTATTTT. Its protein product is CASSLPGNTQYF.

The rearrangement uses TRBV10-3 and TRBJ2-7; 10 bases line up with TRBD1. The CDR3 runs to 15 residues. CDR1 is ENHRY, CDR2 SYGVKD, per germline. The ends lost 6 bases at V and 3 bases at J; junction bases unmatched: 8. In DNA form, the CDR3 reads TGTGCCATCAGCGCCCGGGACAGGGGCCTCTACGAGCAGTACTTC. This gives the protein CAISARDRGLYEQYF.

This clonotype has only a few counts. The chain has TRBV12-3 or TRBV12-4 and TRBJ2-1, with 7 bases lining up with TRBD2. The CDR3 is 13 residues long. Trimming removed 3 bases from V and 7 bases from J; junction bases left unmatched: 3. The CDR3 loop is CASSFGLGNEQFF. The DNA of the CDR3 is TGTGCCAGCAGTTTCGGACTAGGGAATGAGCAGTTCTTC.

The table lists this clonotype with a few counts. J is TRBJ2-1 and V is TRBV11-2; 10 bases match TRBD2. After removal of 1 base from V and 5 bases from J, the junction contained 5 bases not matched to a gene. Germline CDR1 and CDR2: SGHAT and FQNNGV. This CDR3 contains 16 residues. DNA of the CDR3: TGTGCCAGCAGCTTAGTTCCAGCGGGGGGGAACAATGAGCAGTTCTTC. Amino acids: CASSLVPAGGNNEQFF.

The rearrangement uses TRBV20-1 and TRBJ2-2; tentative D call: TRBD1 (7 bases). CDR3 length: 17 amino acids. Germline CDR1 is DFQATT and CDR2 is SNEGSKA (reference sequence). Trimming took off 2 bases at V and 5 bases at J, with 21 bases between the two ends. CDR3 region: CSARIRGQAGPTGELFF. In DNA, the CDR3 is TGCAGTGCTAGAATCCGCGGACAGGCGGGGCCTACCGGGGAGCTGTTTTTT.

The chain carries TRBV18 and TRBJ2-4; D is tentatively TRBD1 or TRBD2 (5 bases each). Between the trimmed V and J ends, which lost 3 bases and 2 bases, there was a span of 20 bases. The germline gives CDR1 KGHSH, CDR2 LQKENI. CDR3 length: 18 amino acids. As DNA, the CDR3 is TGTGCCAGCTCACCGGAGGCAGGGACGAGAGGAACCAAAAACATTCAGTACTTC. It yields the protein CASSPEAGTRGTKNIQYF.

The chain couples TRBV4-3 to TRBJ2-7; no definite D call. CDR3 size: 14 residues. Germline assignment: CDR1 LGHNA and CDR2 YSLEER. Trimming removed 0 bases from V and 3 bases from J, with 9 bases in between. The DNA of the CDR3 is TGCGCCAGCAGCCAAGAATTCCGCGGCTACGAGCAGTACTTC. It encodes CASSQEFRGYEQYF.

This clonotype was counted a few times. The chain has TRBV29-1 and TRBJ2-2, with 7 bases fitting TRBD2. The germline gives CDR1 SQVTM, CDR2 ANQGSEA. Trimming at V came to 7 bases and at J to 6 bases, leaving 11 bases not matched to a gene. CDR3 length: 14 amino acids. The CDR3 DNA is TGCAGCGCCGTAGCGGGTCGGCGCTCCGGGGAGCTGTTTTTT. As protein: CSAVAGRRSGELFF.

This clonotype has a handful of counts. The chain joins TRBV7-9 to TRBJ1-2; D possibly corresponds to TRBD1 (5 bases). Germline CDR1 and CDR2: SEHNR and FQNEAQ (reference sequence). The V and J ends lost 3 bases and 2 bases respectively, with 13 bases between them. This CDR3 comprises 15 residues. For the CDR3, the DNA is TGTGCCAGCAGCTTTTCTGGGGGAGGAAACTATGGCTACACCTTC. As protein: CASSFSGGGNYGYTF.

Many counts were recorded for this clonotype. CDR3 DNA: TGTGCCATCAGTGTTGTTGGTTCGAATGAGCAGTTCTTC. Translating gives CAISVVGSNEQFF. The chain joins TRBV10-3 to TRBJ2-1; D gene uncertain. The ends were cut back, 4 bases at V and 7 bases at J, with 11 bases in the middle. Germline values: CDR1 ENHRY, CDR2 SYGVKD. The CDR3 length is 13 residues.

This clonotype was detected only a few times. V gene TRBV5-1 combines with J gene TRBJ1-6; 7 nucleotides align to TRBD1. The CDR3 extends over 17 amino acids. The V gene's germline CDR1 is SGHRS and CDR2 YFSETQ. V dropped 0 bases and J dropped 14; count of bases not matched to a gene: 17. The CDR3 DNA reads as TGCGCCAGCAGCTTGGTTTTAGGGAGTGGGACAGCCGGCTCCCTCCACTTT. It codes for CASSLVLGSGTAGSLHF.

V gene TRBV28 combines with J gene TRBJ1-1; tentatively, D is TRBD1 (6 bases). The germline gives CDR1 MDHEN, CDR2 SYDVKM. This CDR3 spans 14 amino acids. Trimming took off 4 bases at V and 4 bases at J, with 13 bases between the two ends. The CDR3 DNA reads as TGTGCCAGCAGTTCGTACAGGGAGGTCACTGAAGCTTTCTTT. The encoded protein is CASSSYREVTEAFF. Drawing the rest from reference TRBV28 and TRBJ1-1, the complete variable domain is DVKVTQSSRYLVKRTGEKVFLECVQDMDHENMFWYRQDPGLGLRLIYFSYDVKMKEKGDIPEGYSVSREKKERFSLILESASTNQTSMYLCASSSYREVTEAFFGQGTRLTVV.

Turning to this clonotype: Sequence at one end of the junction differs from germline and may be a read error. This rearrangement joins TRBV4-3 to TRBJ2-2, with D uncertain. This CDR3 spans 14 amino acids. Germline V CDR1 and CDR2: LGHNA, YSLEER. CDR3 bases: TGCGCCAGCAGTCAAGATTGGGTGTCCGGGGAGCTGTTTTTT. This gives the protein CASSQDWVSGELFF.

V usage is TRBV3-1 and J usage is TRBJ1-1; 7 bases are shared with TRBD1. With 3 bases clipped from V and 1 base from J, the junction kept 5 bases outside the gene matches. CDR3 size: 15 residues. Germline CDR1 LGHDT, CDR2 YNNKEL (reference sequence). Written as DNA, the CDR3 is TGTGCCAGCAGCCAGGGACAGTATTCGAACACTGAAGCTTTCTTT. Translation: CASSQGQYSNTEAFF.

In this sample, this clonotype turned up a few times. The DNA for the CDR3 is TGCAGTGCCCTGGACAGGGGGAACACTGAAGCTTTCTTT. This translates into CSALDRGNTEAFF. J is TRBJ1-1 and V is TRBV20-1; 9 nucleotides match TRBD1. The CDR3 consists of 13 residues. V lost 6 bases to trimming and J lost 1 base; unmatched junction nucleotides: 3. Looked up from germline, CDR1 is DFQATT and CDR2 is SNEGSKA (reference sequence).

The rearrangement joins TRBV6-2 or TRBV6-3 to TRBJ2-7; possibly TRBD2 for D (5 bases). CDR1 and CDR2 from the germline V gene are MNHEY and SVGEGT. V was cut by 0 bases and J by 6 bases, with 12 bases left in between. This CDR3 is 14 amino acids long. CDR3 nucleotides: TGTGCCAGCAGTTACTCCGGGGATATGCTCGAGCAGTACTTC. Amino acids: CASSYSGDMLEQYF.

The chain links TRBV5-1 to TRBJ2-7; D could derive from TRBD1 or TRBD2 (6 bases each). The germline V gene encodes CDR1 SGHRS and CDR2 YFSETQ. The CDR3 length is 14 residues. V lost 4 bases and J 2 bases, leaving 13 bases between the germline ends. The CDR3 spells CASSEGGTAYEQYF. CDR3 in DNA: TGCGCCAGCAGCGAGGGGGGTACGGCCTACGAGCAGTACTTC.

This chain links TRBV5-6 with TRBJ2-5, with 8 bases identical to TRBD1. The CDR3 runs to 12 residues. Germline V CDR1 and CDR2: SGHDT, YYEEEE. Trimming removed 2 bases from V and 9 bases from J; junction bases left unmatched: 3. The CDR3 DNA follows: TGTGCCAGCAGCTTAGAGACAGGGGCCCAGTACTTC. This encodes CASSLETGAQYF.